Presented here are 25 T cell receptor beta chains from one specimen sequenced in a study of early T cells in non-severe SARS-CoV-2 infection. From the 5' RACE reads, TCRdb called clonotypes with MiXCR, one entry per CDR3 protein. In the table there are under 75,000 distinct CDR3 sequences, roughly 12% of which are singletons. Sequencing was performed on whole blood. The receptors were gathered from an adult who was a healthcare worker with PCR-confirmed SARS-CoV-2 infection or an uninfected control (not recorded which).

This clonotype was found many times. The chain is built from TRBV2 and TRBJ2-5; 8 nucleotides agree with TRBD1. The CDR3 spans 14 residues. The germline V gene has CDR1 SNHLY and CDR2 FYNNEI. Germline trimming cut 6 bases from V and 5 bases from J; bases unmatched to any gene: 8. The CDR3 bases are TGTGCCAGCAGGCGGACAGGGTTGGCGGAGACCCAGTACTTC. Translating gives CASRRTGLAETQYF.

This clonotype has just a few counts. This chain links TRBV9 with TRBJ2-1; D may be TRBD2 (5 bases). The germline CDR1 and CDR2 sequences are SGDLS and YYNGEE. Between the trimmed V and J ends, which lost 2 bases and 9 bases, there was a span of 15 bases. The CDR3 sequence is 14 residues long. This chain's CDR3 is CASSVRQEVGEQFF. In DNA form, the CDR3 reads TGTGCCAGCAGCGTTCGGCAGGAGGTCGGTGAGCAGTTCTTC.

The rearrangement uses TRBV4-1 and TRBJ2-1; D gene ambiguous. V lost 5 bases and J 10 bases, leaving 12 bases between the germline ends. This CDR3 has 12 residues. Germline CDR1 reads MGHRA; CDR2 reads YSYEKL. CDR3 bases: TGCGCCAGCAGCTCAGAATACGGGGAGCAGTTCTTC. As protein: CASSSEYGEQFF.

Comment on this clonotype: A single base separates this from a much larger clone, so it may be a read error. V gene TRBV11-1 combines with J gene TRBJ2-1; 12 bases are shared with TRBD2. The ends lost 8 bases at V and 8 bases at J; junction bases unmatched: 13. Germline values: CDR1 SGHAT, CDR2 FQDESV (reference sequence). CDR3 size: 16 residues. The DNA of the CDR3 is TGTGCCAGCGGCTCGCCGACTAGCGGGGGTGGCGATGAGCAGTTCTTC. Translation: CASGSPTSGGGDEQFF.

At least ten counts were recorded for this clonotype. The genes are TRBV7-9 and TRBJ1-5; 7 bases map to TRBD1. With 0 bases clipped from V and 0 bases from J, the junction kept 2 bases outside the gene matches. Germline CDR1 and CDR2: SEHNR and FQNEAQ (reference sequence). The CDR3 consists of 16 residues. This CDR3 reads CASSLAGGSSNQPQHF. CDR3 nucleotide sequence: TGTGCCAGCAGCTTAGCAGGGGGCTCTAGCAATCAGCCCCAGCATTTT.

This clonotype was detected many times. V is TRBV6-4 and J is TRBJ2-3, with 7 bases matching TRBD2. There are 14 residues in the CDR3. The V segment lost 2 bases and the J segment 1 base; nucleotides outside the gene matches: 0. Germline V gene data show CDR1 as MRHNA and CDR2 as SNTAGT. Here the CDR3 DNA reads TGTGCCAGCAGTGACGCGGGGGGCACAGATACGCAGTATTTT. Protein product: CASSDAGGTDTQYF.

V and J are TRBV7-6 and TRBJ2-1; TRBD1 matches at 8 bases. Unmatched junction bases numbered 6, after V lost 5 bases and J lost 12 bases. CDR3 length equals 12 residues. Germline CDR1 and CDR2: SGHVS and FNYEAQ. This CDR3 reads CASSPGDRRQFF. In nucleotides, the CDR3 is TGTGCCAGCAGCCCCGGGGACAGGAGGCAGTTCTTC.

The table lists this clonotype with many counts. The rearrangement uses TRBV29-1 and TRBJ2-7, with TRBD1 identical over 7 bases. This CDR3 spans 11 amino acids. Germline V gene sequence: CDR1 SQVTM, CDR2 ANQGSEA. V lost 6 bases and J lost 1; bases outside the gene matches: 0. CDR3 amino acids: CSVTGSYEQYF. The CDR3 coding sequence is TGCAGCGTGACAGGGTCCTACGAGCAGTACTTC.

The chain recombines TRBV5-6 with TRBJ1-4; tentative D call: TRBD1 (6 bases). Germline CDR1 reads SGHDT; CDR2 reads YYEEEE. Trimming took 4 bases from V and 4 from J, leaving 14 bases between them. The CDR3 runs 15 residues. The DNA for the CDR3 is TGTGCCAGCAGCGAACGACAGGACCGTAATGAAAAACTGTTTTTT. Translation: CASSERQDRNEKLFF.

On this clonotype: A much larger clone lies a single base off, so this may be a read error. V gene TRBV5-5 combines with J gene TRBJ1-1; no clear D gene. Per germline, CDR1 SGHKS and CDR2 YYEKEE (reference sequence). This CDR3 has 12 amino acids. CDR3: CVSSFSLTEAFF. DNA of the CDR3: TGTGTCAGCAGCTTCTCATTGACTGAAGCTTTCTTT.

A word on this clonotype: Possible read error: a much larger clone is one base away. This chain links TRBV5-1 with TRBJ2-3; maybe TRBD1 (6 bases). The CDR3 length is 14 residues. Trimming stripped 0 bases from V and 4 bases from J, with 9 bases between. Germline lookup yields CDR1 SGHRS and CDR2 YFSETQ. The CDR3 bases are TGCGCCAGCAGCTTGGTGGGGGCGGCAGATACGCAGTATTTT. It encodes CASSLVGAADTQYF. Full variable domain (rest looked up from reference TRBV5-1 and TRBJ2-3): KAGVTQTPRYLIKTRGQQVTLSCSPISGHRSVSWYQQTPGQGLQFLFEYFSETQRNKGNFPGRFSGRQFSNSRSEMNVSTLELGDSALYLCASSLVGAADTQYFGPGTRLTVL.

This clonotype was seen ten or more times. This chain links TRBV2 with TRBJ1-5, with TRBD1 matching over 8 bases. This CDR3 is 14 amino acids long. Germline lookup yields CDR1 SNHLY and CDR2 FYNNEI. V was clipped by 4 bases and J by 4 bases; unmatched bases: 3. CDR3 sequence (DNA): TGTGCCAGCAGTGTATGGGACAGGAATCAGCCCCAGCATTTT. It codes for CASSVWDRNQPQHF.

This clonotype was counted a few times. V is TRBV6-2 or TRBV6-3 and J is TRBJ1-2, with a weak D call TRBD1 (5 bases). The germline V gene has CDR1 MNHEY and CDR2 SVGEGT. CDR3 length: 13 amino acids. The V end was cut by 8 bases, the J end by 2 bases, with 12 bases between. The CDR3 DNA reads TGTGCCAGCGGGACGGGCCGAAACTATGGCTACACCTTC. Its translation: CASGTGRNYGYTF.

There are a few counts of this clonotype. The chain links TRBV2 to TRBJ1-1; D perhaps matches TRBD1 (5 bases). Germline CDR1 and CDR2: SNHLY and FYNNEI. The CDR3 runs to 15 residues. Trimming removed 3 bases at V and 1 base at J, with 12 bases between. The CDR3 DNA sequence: TGTGCCAGCAGTGATCCCTCCCAGGGGAACACTGAAGCTTTCTTT. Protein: CASSDPSQGNTEAFF. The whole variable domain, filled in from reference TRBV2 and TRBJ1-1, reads EPEVTQTPSHQVTQMGQEVILRCVPISNHLYFYWYRQILGQKVEFLVSFYNNEISEKSEIFDDQFSVERPDGSNFTLKIRSTKLEDSAMYFCASSDPSQGNTEAFFGQGTRLTVV.

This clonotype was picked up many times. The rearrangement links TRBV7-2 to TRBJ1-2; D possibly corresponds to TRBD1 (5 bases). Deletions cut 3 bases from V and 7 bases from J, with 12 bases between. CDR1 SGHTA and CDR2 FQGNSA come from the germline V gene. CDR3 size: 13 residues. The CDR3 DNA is TGTGCCAGCAGCTTCAAAGGGGCGCGTGGCTACACCTTC. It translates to CASSFKGARGYTF.

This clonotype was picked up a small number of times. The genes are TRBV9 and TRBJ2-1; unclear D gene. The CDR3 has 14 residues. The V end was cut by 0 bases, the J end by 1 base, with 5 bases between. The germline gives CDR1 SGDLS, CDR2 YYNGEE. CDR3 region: CASSVEGSYNEQFF. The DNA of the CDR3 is TGTGCCAGCAGCGTAGAGGGTTCCTACAATGAGCAGTTCTTC.

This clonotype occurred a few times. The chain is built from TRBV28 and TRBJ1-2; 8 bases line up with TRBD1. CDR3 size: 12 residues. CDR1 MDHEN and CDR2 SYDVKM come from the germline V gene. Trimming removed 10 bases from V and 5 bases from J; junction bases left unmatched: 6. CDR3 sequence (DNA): TGTGCCATCCCGCAGGGGGCGTATGGCTACACCTTC. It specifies CAIPQGAYGYTF.

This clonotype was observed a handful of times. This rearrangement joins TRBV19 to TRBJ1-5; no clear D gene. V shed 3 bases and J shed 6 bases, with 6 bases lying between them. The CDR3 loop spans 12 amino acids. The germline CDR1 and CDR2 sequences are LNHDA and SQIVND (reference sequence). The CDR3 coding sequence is TGTGCCAGTAGTATTCTGGGTCAGCCCCAGCATTTT. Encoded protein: CASSILGQPQHF.

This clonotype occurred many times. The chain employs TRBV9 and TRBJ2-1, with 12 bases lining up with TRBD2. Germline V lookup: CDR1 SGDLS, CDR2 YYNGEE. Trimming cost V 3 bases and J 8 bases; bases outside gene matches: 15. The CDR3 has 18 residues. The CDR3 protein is CASSDPISTSGGKDEQFF. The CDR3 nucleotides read TGTGCCAGCAGCGACCCAATATCCACTAGCGGGGGGAAAGATGAGCAGTTCTTC. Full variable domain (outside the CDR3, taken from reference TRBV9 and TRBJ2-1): DSGVTQTPKHLITATGQRVTLRCSPRSGDLSVYWYQQSLDQGLQFLIQYYNGEERAKGNILERFSAQQFPDLHSELNLSSLELGDSALYFCASSDPISTSGGKDEQFFGPGTRLTVL.

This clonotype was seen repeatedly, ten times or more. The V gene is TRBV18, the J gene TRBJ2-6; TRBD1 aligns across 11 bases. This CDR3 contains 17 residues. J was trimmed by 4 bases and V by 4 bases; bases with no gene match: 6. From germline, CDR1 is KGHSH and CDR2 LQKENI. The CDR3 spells CASSLRTGGGGANVLTF. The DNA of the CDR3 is TGTGCCAGCTCACTAAGGACAGGGGGCGGCGGGGCCAACGTCCTGACTTTC.

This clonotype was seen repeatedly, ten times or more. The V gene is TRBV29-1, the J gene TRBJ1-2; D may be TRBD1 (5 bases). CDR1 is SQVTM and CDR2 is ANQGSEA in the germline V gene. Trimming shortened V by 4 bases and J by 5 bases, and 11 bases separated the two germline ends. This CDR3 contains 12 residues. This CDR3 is CSVVTGTYGYTF. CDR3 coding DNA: TGCAGCGTTGTCACCGGGACTTATGGCTACACCTTC.

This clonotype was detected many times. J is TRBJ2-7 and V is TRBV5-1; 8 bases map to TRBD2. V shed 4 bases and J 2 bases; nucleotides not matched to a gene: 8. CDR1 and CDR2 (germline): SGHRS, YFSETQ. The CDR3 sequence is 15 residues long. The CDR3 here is CASSPLTSAPYEQYF. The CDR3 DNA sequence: TGCGCCAGCAGCCCCCTGACTAGCGCACCCTACGAGCAGTACTTC.

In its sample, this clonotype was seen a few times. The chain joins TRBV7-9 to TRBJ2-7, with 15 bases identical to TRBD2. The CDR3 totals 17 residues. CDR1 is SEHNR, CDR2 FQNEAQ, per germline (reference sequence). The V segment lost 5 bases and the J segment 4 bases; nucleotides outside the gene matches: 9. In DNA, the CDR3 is TGTGCCAGCAGCATGGGACTAGCGGGGGGAAATGCGTACGAGCAGTACTTC. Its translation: CASSMGLAGGNAYEQYF.

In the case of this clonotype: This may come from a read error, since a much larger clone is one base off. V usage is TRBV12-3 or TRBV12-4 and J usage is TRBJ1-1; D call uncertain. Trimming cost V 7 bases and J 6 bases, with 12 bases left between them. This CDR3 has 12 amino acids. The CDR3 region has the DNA TGTGCCAGCAACGCAGGCGTCGCTGAAGCTTTCTTT. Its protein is CASNAGVAEAFF.

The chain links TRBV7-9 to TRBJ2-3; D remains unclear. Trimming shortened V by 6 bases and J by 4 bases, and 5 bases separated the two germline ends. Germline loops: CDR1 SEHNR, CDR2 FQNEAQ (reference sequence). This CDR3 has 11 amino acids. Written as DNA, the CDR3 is TGTGCCAGCAGTTATTCAGATACGCAGTATTTT. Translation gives CASSYSDTQYF.